Listed here are 27 T cell receptor beta chains from one sample, sequenced in a study of cytomegalovirus exposure and HLA in healthy donors. The PCR contained 60 Vbeta and 13 Jbeta primers. Clones were read by immunoSEQ multiplex PCR, and TCRdb kept only the in-frame ones, dropping some. The repertoire holds around 150,000 clones, with approximately 80% as singletons. Sequences were obtained from PBMCs. The receptors come from a male donor in good health and CMV-seronegative.

This clone was seen a single time. The chain employs TRBV4-2 and TRBJ1-1; no firm D call. The CDR3 runs to 13 residues. Trimming took 3 bases from V and 1 from J, leaving 6 bases between them. CDR1 LGHNA and CDR2 YNFKEQ come from the germline V gene. CDR3 sequence (DNA): TGTGCCAGCAGCCATCCAGGGAACACTGAAGCTTTCTTT. It codes for CASSHPGNTEAFF.

The V and J genes are TRBV11-1 and TRBJ2-7, with a possible D match to TRBD2 (7 bases). V shed 5 bases and J shed 5 bases, with 16 bases lying between them. This CDR3 has 14 amino acids. Germline CDR1 SGHAT, CDR2 FQDESV (reference sequence). CDR3 loop: CASSHSGGQDEQYF. The DNA of the CDR3 is TGTGCCAGCAGCCATTCGGGGGGCCAGGACGAGCAGTACTTC.

The chain carries TRBV6-4 and TRBJ2-2; 11 bases agree with TRBD2. The CDR3 is made up of 14 amino acids. Losses at the gene ends were 9 bases for V and 5 bases for J; bases not matched to a gene: 5. Per the germline V gene, CDR1 is MRHNA and CDR2 is SNTAGT. CDR3 in amino acids: CARRTSGGTGELFF. CDR3 nucleotide sequence: TGTGCCAGGAGAACTAGCGGGGGAACCGGGGAGCTGTTTTTT.

The chain has TRBV30 and TRBJ2-1, with TRBD2 matching 8 bases. V lost 1 base, J lost 4 bases, and 3 bases stayed unmatched. CDR1 is GTSNPN, CDR2 SVGIG, per germline (reference sequence). This CDR3 comprises 14 residues. CDR3 coding DNA: TGTGCCTGGAGTGGGGTAGCGGGATACAATGAGCAGTTCTTC. Its protein product is CAWSGVAGYNEQFF.

The chain links TRBV4-2 to TRBJ2-3; TRBD2 matches at 12 bases. The CDR3 contains 17 residues. Germline CDR1 and CDR2: LGHNA and YNFKEQ. Unmatched junction bases numbered 7, after V lost 0 bases and J lost 6 bases. The CDR3 DNA reads TGTGCCAGCAGCCAAGATCTCCTAGCGGGGGGGCCGGATACGCAGTATTTT. Translated, it gives CASSQDLLAGGPDTQYF.

The chain joins TRBV28 to TRBJ1-2, with D possibly being TRBD1 (6 bases). The CDR3 loop spans 15 amino acids. The V and J ends lost 3 bases and 4 bases respectively, with 15 bases between them. The germline V gene encodes CDR1 MDHEN and CDR2 SYDVKM. The CDR3 DNA reads TGTGCCAGCAGTTTCGAACTAACAGGGAGCTATGGCTACACCTTC. Protein: CASSFELTGSYGYTF.

V gene TRBV6-1 combines with J gene TRBJ2-3; D perhaps matches TRBD2 (6 bases). The germline V gene encodes CDR1 MNHNS and CDR2 SASEGT. Trimming pared 2 bases from V and 0 bases from J, leaving 9 bases between. CDR3 length: 15 residues. CDR3 coding DNA: TGTGCCAGCAGTGAAACTCTAGCGAGCACAGATACGCAGTATTTT. It is translated as CASSETLASTDTQYF.

The rearrangement joins TRBV9 to TRBJ1-4, with D perhaps matching TRBD1 (6 bases). Trimming stripped 0 bases from V and 4 bases from J, with 10 bases between. The germline gives CDR1 SGDLS, CDR2 YYNGEE. The CDR3 spans 15 residues. The DNA of the CDR3 is TGTGCCAGCAGCGTAGCTGGGGGCGGTAATGAAAAACTGTTTTTT. Translating it yields CASSVAGGGNEKLFF.

The chain uses TRBV7-2 and TRBJ1-2; D is ambiguous. V dropped 1 base and J dropped 1 base, with 4 bases sitting between them. The CDR3 length is 13 residues. Germline V lookup: CDR1 SGHTA, CDR2 FQGNSA. The CDR3 reads CASSLDNNYGYTF. CDR3 DNA sequence: TGTGCCAGCAGCTTAGACAATAACTATGGCTACACCTTC.

This chain links TRBV5-4 with TRBJ1-2; TRBD1 aligns across 11 bases. Per the germline V gene, CDR1 is SGHNT and CDR2 is YYREEE (reference sequence). The CDR3 has 15 amino acids. V was clipped by 3 bases and J by 5 bases; unmatched bases: 6. The DNA of the CDR3 is TGTGCCAGCAGCTCTCGGACAGGGGGCGGGTATGGCTACACCTTC. It yields the protein CASSSRTGGGYGYTF.

The CDR3 bases are TGTGCCAGCAGCCTTCGGACTAGCAGTGAGCAGTTCTTC. As protein: CASSLRTSSEQFF. The chain employs TRBV7-2 and TRBJ2-1; 8 positions agree with TRBD2. The V segment lost 5 bases and the J segment 9 bases; nucleotides outside the gene matches: 6. CDR3 length: 13 amino acids. Looked up from germline, CDR1 is SGHTA and CDR2 is FQGNSA.

Written as DNA, the CDR3 is TGTGCCTGGGGAAGACAGAACACTGAAGCTTTCTTT. Translating gives CAWGRQNTEAFF. The V gene is TRBV30, the J gene TRBJ1-1; D gene ambiguous. Trimming left V 5 bases short and J 1 base short, with 8 bases between. This CDR3 has 12 amino acids. The germline gives CDR1 GTSNPN, CDR2 SVGIG (reference sequence).

CDR3 coding DNA: TGTGCCAGCAGTTTGGGACAGGGGATTGAAGCTTTCTTT. Its protein is CASSLGQGIEAFF. The chain couples TRBV28 to TRBJ1-1, with 10 nucleotides matching TRBD1. Unmatched junction bases numbered 2, after V lost 3 bases and J lost 7 bases. Germline lookup yields CDR1 MDHEN and CDR2 SYDVKM. This CDR3 spans 13 amino acids.

This chain joins TRBV7-8 and TRBJ1-5, with D maybe TRBD1 (6 bases). Germline V gene data show CDR1 as SGHVS and CDR2 as FQNEAQ. CDR3 length equals 13 residues. Trimming pared 5 bases from V and 9 bases from J, leaving 14 bases between. CDR3 sequence reads: CASSPPGDRPQHF. The CDR3, as DNA: TGTGCCAGCAGCCCCCCAGGGGACCGGCCCCAGCATTTT.

This chain links TRBV6-1 with TRBJ1-4; 8 positions agree with TRBD1. CDR3 size: 15 residues. Germline trimming cut 6 bases from V and 3 bases from J; bases unmatched to any gene: 6. Germline assignment: CDR1 MNHNS and CDR2 SASEGT. The CDR3 coding sequence is TGTGCCAGCAGGCCCCAGGGGGCTTCTAATGAAAAACTGTTTTTT. Encoded protein: CASRPQGASNEKLFF.

A remark on this clone: One end of the junction is discordant with germline, which a read error may explain. J is TRBJ1-2 and V is TRBV6-6; 9 positions match TRBD1. CDR3 length equals 16 residues. The germline V gene has CDR1 MNHNY and CDR2 SVGAGI (reference sequence). The CDR3 DNA reads TGTGCCAGCAGTTACTCGCAGATGACAGGGGGTTATGGCAACACCTTC. Residues: CASSYSQMTGGYGNTF.

This rearrangement joins TRBV6-5 to TRBJ2-7; D may be TRBD1 (5 bases). The CDR3 runs to 12 residues. In germline, CDR1 is MNHEY, CDR2 SVGAGI. Trimming left V 9 bases short and J 3 bases short, with 12 bases between. DNA for the CDR3: TGTGCCAGTCGTCGACAGAGCTACGAGCAGTACTTC. It translates to CASRRQSYEQYF.

This clone has only a few counts. This rearrangement joins TRBV19 to TRBJ1-2, with TRBD1 as a possible D gene (6 bases). V was trimmed by 0 bases and J by 7 bases, leaving 15 bases between them. This CDR3 region has 15 residues. CDR1 is LNHDA and CDR2 is SQIVND in the germline V gene (reference sequence). CDR3 nucleotides: TGTGCCAGTAGTATAGATATCCTCAGGGGCATTGGCTACACCTTC. Translation: CASSIDILRGIGYTF. The full variable domain, with the rest looked up from reference TRBV19 and TRBJ1-2, is DGGITQSPKYLFRKEGQNVTLSCEQNLNHDAMYWYRQDPGQGLRLIYYSQIVNDFQKGDIAEGYSVSREKKESFPLTVTSAQKNPTAFYLCASSIDILRGIGYTFGSGTRLTVV.

The V call is TRBV2, the J call TRBJ2-5; 7 bases are shared with TRBD1. The J call is uncertain, as TRBJ2-7 better fits the DNA end. The germline gives CDR1 SNHLY, CDR2 FYNNEI. The CDR3 length is 14 residues. As DNA, the CDR3 is TGTGCCAGCAGGCCAGGGGGTAACTCCTACGAGCAGTACTTC. It encodes CASRPGGNSYEQYF.

The J gene is TRBJ2-4, the V gene TRBV9; D may be TRBD1 (6 bases). The CDR3 has 16 residues. V was shortened by 4 bases and J by 1 base, with 15 bases between the two germline ends. Germline V CDR1 and CDR2: SGDLS, YYNGEE. This chain's CDR3 is CASSQTGLTAKNIQYF. CDR3 in DNA: TGTGCCAGCAGCCAGACAGGCCTAACGGCCAAAAACATTCAGTACTTC.

This chain joins TRBV5-1 and TRBJ2-2, with 7 bases identical to TRBD1. CDR1 and CDR2 from the germline V gene are SGHRS and YFSETQ. V lost 5 bases to trimming and J lost 2 bases; unmatched junction nucleotides: 6. The CDR3 is 15 amino acids. CDR3 sequence reads: CASSRQGKNTGELFF. The CDR3 region has the DNA TGCGCCAGCAGTCGACAGGGAAAAAACACCGGGGAGCTGTTTTTT.

The CDR3 DNA reads TGTGCCAGCAGTGAAGGCAGGGGCTATGGCTACACCTTC. Translation: CASSEGRGYGYTF. The chain employs TRBV6-1 and TRBJ1-2; D perhaps matches TRBD1 (6 bases). The germline CDR1 and CDR2 sequences are MNHNS and SASEGT. V shed 1 base and J shed 4 bases, with 7 bases lying between them. The CDR3 covers 13 residues.

This chain connects TRBV6-1 to TRBJ2-7; 10 bases line up with TRBD2. Germline CDR1 MNHNS, CDR2 SASEGT. J was trimmed by 6 bases and V by 6 bases; bases with no gene match: 11. The CDR3 has 15 residues. The CDR3 nucleotides are TGTGCCAGCAGCCAAGAGCTAGCGGGAGTAGGCGAGCAGTACTTC. Translation: CASSQELAGVGEQYF.

V gene TRBV7-2 combines with J gene TRBJ2-7; 8 bases fit TRBD2. CDR1 and CDR2 (germline): SGHTA, FQGNSA. V gave up 5 bases and J gave up 6 bases; unmatched junction bases: 9. This CDR3 comprises 14 residues. The DNA for the CDR3 is TGTGCCAGCAGCCCCCCCGCGGGGGGTGGCGAGCAGTACTTC. Its protein product is CASSPPAGGGEQYF.

The chain couples TRBV5-1 to TRBJ2-3; D is ambiguous. This CDR3 comprises 15 residues. V was pared by 4 bases and J by 5 bases, with 17 bases between. Germline lookup yields CDR1 SGHRS and CDR2 YFSETQ. The CDR3 DNA reads TGCGCCAGCAGCCGAACTCCCCCCCGTGGAGATACGCAGTATTTT. This gives the protein CASSRTPPRGDTQYF.

The V and J genes are TRBV5-4 and TRBJ1-2, with 9 bases lining up with TRBD1. The CDR3 is 14 residues long. With V trimmed by 3 bases and J by 4 bases, 4 bases remained unmatched. Per the germline V gene, CDR1 is SGHNT and CDR2 is YYREEE (reference sequence). CDR3: CASSSGQGAYGYTF. In nucleotides, the CDR3 is TGTGCCAGCAGCTCGGGACAGGGCGCCTATGGCTACACCTTC.

J is TRBJ2-3 and V is TRBV9; D is perhaps TRBD2 (7 bases). The V end lost 4 bases, the J end lost 7 bases, and 13 bases lay between the germline ends. The germline gives CDR1 SGDLS, CDR2 YYNGEE. The CDR3 is 13 amino acids. CDR3 region: CASSTAGGHTQYF. In DNA, the CDR3 is TGTGCCAGCAGCACGGCCGGGGGGCATACGCAGTATTTT.